This TCR beta chain was sequenced in a study of T-cell memory formation after mild COVID-19. Study context: TCR clusters mostly belonged to single donors.

Study-wide results and caveats: There were some responding clones in pre-infection memory, which suggested that cross-reactive memory had joined.

Germline loops: CDR1 MGHRA, CDR2 YSYEKL. The CDR3 extends over 14 amino acids. V lost 4 bases to trimming and J lost 4 bases; unmatched junction nucleotides: 7. Using constant-segment primers, 5'RACE produced TCR alpha and TCR beta cDNA libraries carrying sample barcodes and UMIs. TCRdb analysed the 5' RACE reads with MiXCR anew, one entry per CDR3 protein. The data contain 100,000 to 140,000 distinct CDR3 sequences, around 14% of them singletons. This clonotype was seen only a few times. Antigen specificity is unknown. The sample comprised PBMCs or a T cell subset sorted from them (not recorded which). The V and J genes are TRBV4-1 and TRBJ2-7; 7 bases are a match to TRBD1. The clonotype was recovered from a man aged 18 to 30 who had mild COVID-19 (a few samples of this study predate the infection). Cell type and time point are not known. In DNA, the CDR3 is TGCGCCAGCAGCCTACGGGACAGATCGTACGAGCAGTACTTC. Its translation: CASSLRDRSYEQYF.